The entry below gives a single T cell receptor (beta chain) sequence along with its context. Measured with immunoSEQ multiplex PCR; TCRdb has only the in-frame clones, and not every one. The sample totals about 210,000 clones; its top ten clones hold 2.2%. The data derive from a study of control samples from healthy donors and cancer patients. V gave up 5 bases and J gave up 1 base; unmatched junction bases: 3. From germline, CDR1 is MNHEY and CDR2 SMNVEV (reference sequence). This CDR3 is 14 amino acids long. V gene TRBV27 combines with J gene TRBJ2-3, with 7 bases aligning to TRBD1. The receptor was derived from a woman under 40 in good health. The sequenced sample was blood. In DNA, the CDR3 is TGTGCCAGCAGTCGACAGGGCGGCACAGATACGCAGTATTTT. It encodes CASSRQGGTDTQYF.